These 20 T cell receptor beta chains were all obtained from the same sample, sequenced in a study of blood T cell repertoires in COVID-19. TCRdb keeps only in-frame clones here, not all; method: immunoSEQ multiplex PCR. Here the sample spans around 100,000 clones, nearly 85% being singletons. Sequencing input: peripheral blood. The receptors were sampled from a human donor in a cohort sampled during active or convalescent COVID-19.

The gene calls are TRBV5-1 and TRBJ1-2; 9 nucleotides match TRBD1. The CDR3 has 13 residues. Germline V gene data show CDR1 as SGHRS and CDR2 as YFSETQ. The V and J ends lost 4 bases and 6 bases, in that order; junction bases with no gene match: 4. CDR3 loop: CASSPGQGNGYTF. In DNA form, the CDR3 reads TGCGCCAGCAGCCCGGGACAGGGCAATGGCTACACCTTC.

This chain joins TRBV6-1 and TRBJ1-3; D ambiguous. CDR3 length: 13 residues. The germline V gene has CDR1 MNHNS and CDR2 SASEGT. The V gene lost 0 bases and the J gene lost 7 bases, with 7 bases spanning the gap. CDR3 loop: CASSEAGVNTIYF. Here the CDR3 DNA reads TGTGCCAGCAGTGAAGCAGGAGTTAACACCATATATTTT.

The V gene is TRBV6-5, the J gene TRBJ2-5; D remains ambiguous. Germline V gives CDR1 MNHEY, CDR2 SVGAGI. The CDR3 is 15 amino acids. The V gene lost 6 bases and the J gene lost 1 base, with 15 bases spanning the gap. The CDR3 DNA follows: TGTGCCAGCAGCCTCGTTGGCAGTCTCCAAGAGACCCAGTACTTC. It codes for CASSLVGSLQETQYF.

The V call is TRBV7-3, the J call TRBJ1-1; a weak D match, TRBD1 (5 bases). The CDR3 runs to 13 residues. Between the trimmed V and J ends, which lost 5 bases and 1 base, there was a span of 8 bases. Germline V gene data show CDR1 as SGHTA and CDR2 as FQGTGA. CDR3 amino acids: CASSTGRNTEAFF. CDR3 bases: TGTGCCAGCAGCACAGGACGGAACACTGAAGCTTTCTTT.

The chain is built from TRBV28 and TRBJ1-3; D is possibly TRBD1 (5 bases). The V and J ends lost 6 bases and 0 bases respectively, with 21 bases between them. The germline V gene has CDR1 MDHEN and CDR2 SYDVKM. The length of the CDR3 is 18 residues. The CDR3 sequence is CASRGGTDLPYSGNTIYF. In nucleotides, the CDR3 is TGTGCCAGCAGGGGCGGGACGGACCTCCCCTACTCTGGAAACACCATATATTTT.

Concerning this clone itself: Compared with germline, one end of the junction differs, possibly owing to a read error. In nucleotides, the CDR3 is TGCAGCGTGGAAGCGGGACAGGGGGTATACGAGCAGTACTTC. It encodes CSVEAGQGVYEQYF. The chain joins TRBV29-1 to TRBJ2-7, with 11 nucleotides matching TRBD1. Germline-derived CDR1 and CDR2 are SQVTM and ANQGSEA. The CDR3 extends over 14 amino acids.

This clone was seen a few times. V and J are TRBV9 and TRBJ1-1; no firm D call. The CDR3 length is 13 residues. In germline, CDR1 is SGDLS, CDR2 YYNGEE. The V and J ends lost 0 bases and 5 bases respectively, with 8 bases between them. For the CDR3, the DNA is TGTGCCAGCAGCGTAGTCAGGTCGACTGAAGCTTTCTTT. Translating gives CASSVVRSTEAFF.

The chain recombines TRBV7-2 with TRBJ2-5; D uncertain. V lost 5 bases to trimming and J lost 7 bases, with 14 bases between them. CDR1 SGHTA and CDR2 FQGNSA come from the germline V gene. CDR3 length: 13 amino acids. The CDR3 sequence is CASSPGGRRTQYF. DNA of the CDR3: TGTGCCAGCAGCCCCGGCGGTCGGAGGACCCAGTACTTC. The full variable domain, with the rest looked up from reference TRBV7-2 and TRBJ2-5, is GAGVSQSPSNKVTEKGKDVELRCDPISGHTALYWYRQSLGQGLEFLIYFQGNSAPDKSGLPSDRFSAERTGGSVSTLTIQRTQQEDSAVYLCASSPGGRRTQYFGPGTRLLVL.

The chain carries TRBV9 and TRBJ2-7; 10 nucleotides align to TRBD1. There are 16 residues in the CDR3. V was pared by 3 bases and J by 0 bases, with 6 bases of the junction left unmatched. The V gene's germline CDR1 is SGDLS and CDR2 YYNGEE. The CDR3 spells CASSAGTGASSYEQYF. The CDR3 DNA reads as TGTGCCAGCAGCGCCGGGACAGGGGCAAGCTCCTACGAGCAGTACTTC.

V and J are TRBV7-9 and TRBJ1-2; 9 bases are a match to TRBD1. Trimming removed 5 bases from V and 2 bases from J; junction bases left unmatched: 6. CDR1 and CDR2 from the germline V gene are SEHNR and FQNEAQ (reference sequence). The CDR3 runs 15 residues. The CDR3 sequence is CASSTPGQGNYGYTF. The DNA of the CDR3 is TGTGCCAGCAGCACACCGGGACAGGGCAACTATGGCTACACCTTC.

The chain uses TRBV28 and TRBJ2-5; 7 bases agree with TRBD1. V lost 8 bases to trimming and J lost 5 bases; unmatched junction nucleotides: 11. The length of the CDR3 is 14 residues. Germline V lookup: CDR1 MDHEN, CDR2 SYDVKM. The CDR3 nucleotides read TGTGCCAGCCGCTCGGGACAGCCAAAGGAGACCCAGTACTTC. Amino acids: CASRSGQPKETQYF.

The rearrangement joins TRBV18 to TRBJ1-5; tentatively, D is TRBD1 (6 bases). V was shortened by 8 bases and J by 3 bases, with 14 bases between the two germline ends. The germline CDR1 and CDR2 sequences are KGHSH and LQKENI. The CDR3 has 14 residues. The CDR3 bases are TGTGCCAGCGCGACGTCAGGGGTCAATCAGCCCCAGCATTTT. This encodes CASATSGVNQPQHF.

The gene calls are TRBV2 and TRBJ1-6; D may be TRBD1 (6 bases). The V gene's germline CDR1 is SNHLY and CDR2 FYNNEI. This CDR3 contains 13 residues. Trimming removed 7 bases at V and 7 bases at J, with 11 bases between. The CDR3 region is CASTDQGNSPLHF. The CDR3 nucleotides read TGTGCCAGCACCGATCAGGGGAATTCACCCCTCCACTTT.

The J gene is TRBJ1-1, the V gene TRBV7-2; the match to TRBD1 covers 10 bases. CDR3 length: 15 residues. Looked up from germline, CDR1 is SGHTA and CDR2 is FQGNSA. J lost 5 bases, V lost 5 bases, and 8 bases had no gene match. CDR3 amino acids: CASSLKGTGVTEAFF. CDR3 DNA: TGTGCCAGCAGCCTAAAGGGGACAGGGGTTACTGAAGCTTTCTTT. Filled out from reference TRBV7-2 and TRBJ1-1, the complete variable domain reads GAGVSQSPSNKVTEKGKDVELRCDPISGHTALYWYRQSLGQGLEFLIYFQGNSAPDKSGLPSDRFSAERTGGSVSTLTIQRTQQEDSAVYLCASSLKGTGVTEAFFGQGTRLTVV.

This rearrangement joins TRBV6-1 to TRBJ1-6, with 9 bases aligning to TRBD1. The trim removed 4 bases at V and 8 bases at J, leaving 9 bases unmatched. Germline assignment: CDR1 MNHNS and CDR2 SASEGT. The CDR3 runs to 16 residues. CDR3: CASSVAGTGFYSPLHF. The CDR3 DNA reads TGTGCCAGCAGTGTGGCCGGGACAGGGTTTTATTCACCCCTCCACTTT.

The V and J genes are TRBV11-2 and TRBJ2-3, with 9 bases matching TRBD1. The V gene end was trimmed by 1 base and the J gene end by 4 bases; junction bases not matched to a gene: 6. Germline V CDR1 and CDR2: SGHAT, FQNNGV. The CDR3 consists of 16 residues. CDR3 nucleotide sequence: TGTGCCAGCAGCTTAGTTCCGGGACAGGGAGCAGATACGCAGTATTTT. Protein sequence: CASSLVPGQGADTQYF.

The V and J genes are TRBV7-2 and TRBJ1-2, with 10 nucleotides matching TRBD1. Trimming cost V 3 bases and J 4 bases; bases outside gene matches: 5. Germline lookup yields CDR1 SGHTA and CDR2 FQGNSA. There are 15 residues in the CDR3. CDR3 DNA sequence: TGTGCCAGCAGCTTCGGGGACAGGGGAAGCTATGGCTACACCTTC. Protein: CASSFGDRGSYGYTF.

This clone was observed a handful of times. The chain is built from TRBV5-6 and TRBJ2-1, with D possibly matching TRBD1 (5 bases). The V gene's germline CDR1 is SGHDT and CDR2 YYEEEE. The CDR3 spans 14 residues. V shed 6 bases and J shed 4 bases, with 14 bases lying between them. CDR3 DNA: TGTGCCAGCACTGATAAGGGGTATTACAATGAGCAGTTCTTC. Protein: CASTDKGYYNEQFF. Looking up the rest from reference TRBV5-6 and TRBJ2-1 gives the full variable domain: DAGVTQSPTHLIKTRGQQVTLRCSPKSGHDTVSWYQQALGQGPQFIFQYYEEEERQRGNFPDRFSGHQFPNYSSELNVNALLLGDSALYLCASTDKGYYNEQFFGPGTRLTVL.

The V call is TRBV6-5, the J call TRBJ1-3; no firm D call. In germline, CDR1 is MNHEY, CDR2 SVGAGI. This CDR3 has 12 residues. V was cut by 7 bases and J by 4 bases, with 8 bases left in between. This chain's CDR3 is CASTSRGNTIYF. In nucleotides, the CDR3 is TGTGCCAGCACGAGCAGGGGAAACACCATATATTTT.

This chain connects TRBV19 to TRBJ1-5; 9 bases are a match to TRBD1. CDR3 length: 16 residues. The V segment lost 6 bases and the J segment 2 bases; nucleotides outside the gene matches: 8. Germline loops: CDR1 LNHDA, CDR2 SQIVND (reference sequence). The CDR3 sequence: CASSPMWTGGNQPQHF. CDR3 DNA: TGTGCCAGTAGCCCGATGTGGACAGGGGGCAATCAGCCCCAGCATTTT.